The 18 T cell receptor beta chains below all came from one sample that was sequenced in a study of shared clonotypes between healthy human individuals. Assay used: immunoSEQ multiplex PCR; TCRdb lists only in-frame clones, some missing. The sample shows about half a million clones, 70% to 80% of them seen only once. The specimen was PBMCs. The receptors come from a woman aged 35 to 49 in good health. Some clones in this sample may be carry-over from other donors' samples.

This clone was seen at least ten times. This sequence joins TRBV30 and TRBJ1-1; TRBD1 might be the D (6 bases). Germline V CDR1 and CDR2: GTSNPN, SVGIG (reference sequence). V shed 3 bases and J shed 7 bases, with 12 bases lying between them. This CDR3 has 12 amino acids. CDR3 region: CAWSVGGLEAFF. The DNA of the CDR3 is TGTGCCTGGAGCGTCGGGGGCCTTGAAGCTTTCTTT.

V is TRBV28 and J is TRBJ1-4; TRBD1 agrees at 9 bases. The germline gives CDR1 MDHEN, CDR2 SYDVKM. The CDR3 sequence is 16 residues long. The junction had 7 bases not matched to a gene; V was cut back by 5 bases and J by 3 bases. The CDR3 sequence: CASSKFRQGANEKLFF. CDR3 coding DNA: TGTGCCAGCAGTAAATTTCGACAGGGGGCTAATGAAAAACTGTTTTTT.

The chain uses TRBV10-3 and TRBJ2-2; D uncertain. With 0 bases removed from V and 7 bases from J, the gap between germline ends came to 12 bases. This CDR3 contains 15 residues. CDR1 is ENHRY, CDR2 SYGVKD, per germline. The CDR3 DNA sequence: TGTGCCATCAGTGAGTCGGTGCGGTCGAACGGGGAGCTGTTTTTT. Its protein is CAISESVRSNGELFF.

The chain is built from TRBV2 and TRBJ1-2; tentatively, D is TRBD1 (5 bases). Per the germline V gene, CDR1 is SNHLY and CDR2 is FYNNEI. V dropped 4 bases and J dropped 4 bases, with 19 bases sitting between them. The CDR3 sequence is 16 residues long. The CDR3 DNA sequence: TGTGCCAGCAGTGCGTTCCTTCGGACGGACATCTATGGCTACACCTTC. This gives the protein CASSAFLRTDIYGYTF.

J is TRBJ1-2 and V is TRBV5-4; D may be TRBD1 (6 bases). The V and J ends lost 0 bases and 7 bases respectively, with 16 bases between them. The length of the CDR3 is 15 residues. Germline-derived CDR1 and CDR2 are SGHNT and YYREEE (reference sequence). The CDR3 spells CASSLGGAGKTGYTF. CDR3 bases: TGTGCCAGCAGCTTGGGGGGGGCAGGGAAGACTGGCTACACCTTC.

The genes are TRBV30 and TRBJ1-4; D is uncertain. The germline V and J ends were trimmed by 4 bases and 15 bases, with 15 bases remaining between them. Germline V gene sequence: CDR1 GTSNPN, CDR2 SVGIG (reference sequence). This CDR3 spans 11 amino acids. CDR3 bases: TGTGCCTGGATCGGCTCGGGCAGTATGTTTTTT. Protein product: CAWIGSGSMFF.

The rearrangement uses TRBV5-1 and TRBJ1-2; D not resolved. This CDR3 has 13 residues. Trimming pared 0 bases from V and 4 bases from J, leaving 7 bases between. The germline gives CDR1 SGHRS, CDR2 YFSETQ. CDR3: CASSLDSTYGYTF. The CDR3 DNA follows: TGCGCCAGCAGCTTGGACAGCACCTATGGCTACACCTTC.

The CDR3 loop is CASTDEGYEQYF. The CDR3 bases are TGTGCCAGCACCGATGAAGGCTACGAGCAGTACTTC. The J gene is TRBJ2-5, the V gene TRBV2; D is undetermined. The DNA end lines up better with TRBJ2-7; the J call may be wrong. The CDR3 runs to 12 residues. Looked up from germline, CDR1 is SNHLY and CDR2 is FYNNEI.

This clone was detected ten times or more. This chain connects TRBV11-2 to TRBJ2-2; a weak D match, TRBD1 (6 bases). CDR1 is SGHAT, CDR2 FQNNGV, per germline. The CDR3 runs to 14 residues. Between the trimmed V and J ends, which lost 3 bases and 5 bases, there was a span of 10 bases. The CDR3 DNA reads TGTGCCAGCAGCTTCGGCAGGGGTACCGGGGAGCTGTTTTTT. Protein: CASSFGRGTGELFF.

This chain connects TRBV9 to TRBJ2-5; 12 nucleotides agree with TRBD1. CDR3 length equals 15 residues. J was trimmed by 5 bases and V by 3 bases; bases with no gene match: 5. CDR1 is SGDLS and CDR2 is YYNGEE in the germline V gene. The CDR3 sequence: CASSGGTGGAETQYF. CDR3 bases: TGTGCCAGCAGCGGCGGGACAGGGGGCGCGGAGACCCAGTACTTC.

The rearrangement uses TRBV19 and TRBJ2-3; TRBD1 aligns across 10 bases. CDR1 is LNHDA and CDR2 is SQIVND in the germline V gene (reference sequence). The CDR3 has 17 residues. V trimming: 5 bases; J trimming: 3 bases; junction bases outside the gene matches: 11. As DNA, the CDR3 is TGTGCCAGTAGTCCCCTCCAGACAGGGGGCGTAACAGATACGCAGTATTTT. Translated: CASSPLQTGGVTDTQYF. Combining the CDR3 with reference TRBV19 and TRBJ2-3 gives the whole variable domain DGGITQSPKYLFRKEGQNVTLSCEQNLNHDAMYWYRQDPGQGLRLIYYSQIVNDFQKGDIAEGYSVSREKKESFPLTVTSAQKNPTAFYLCASSPLQTGGVTDTQYFGPGTRLTVL.

The chain recombines TRBV19 with TRBJ2-2; 8 bases are a match to TRBD2. CDR3 length: 17 residues. Germline CDR1 LNHDA, CDR2 SQIVND (reference sequence). The ends lost 2 bases at V and 5 bases at J; junction bases unmatched: 10. DNA for the CDR3: TGTGCCAGTAGTATAATGGGCGGGAGGAGAGGTACCGGGGAGCTGTTTTTT. As protein: CASSIMGGRRGTGELFF.

About this clone: Distinct nucleotide sequences in the sample also encode this CDR3. V usage is TRBV5-4 and J usage is TRBJ2-7, with TRBD2 matching over 8 bases. CDR1 SGHNT and CDR2 YYREEE come from the germline V gene (reference sequence). The length of the CDR3 is 14 residues. Trimming took 0 bases from V and 7 from J; bases not matched to a gene: 6. CDR3 DNA: TGTGCCAGCAGCTTGGGTAGCGGGGTGGGAGAGCAGTACTTC. Its protein is CASSLGSGVGEQYF.

This chain uses TRBV5-4 with TRBJ1-5; D unresolved. The CDR3 runs to 11 residues. V lost 3 bases and J 5 bases, leaving 3 bases between the germline ends. Germline V CDR1 and CDR2: SGHNT, YYREEE (reference sequence). The CDR3 loop reads CASSSDQPQHF. The CDR3 DNA follows: TGTGCCAGCAGCTCGGATCAGCCCCAGCATTTT.

This clone was seen a handful of times. Within the sample, other DNA sequences also encode this same CDR3. J is TRBJ2-1 and V is TRBV5-4, with D possibly matching TRBD1 (5 bases). Germline V CDR1 and CDR2: SGHNT, YYREEE (reference sequence). This CDR3 has 14 residues. V lost 0 bases, J lost 4 bases, and 8 bases lay in between. This CDR3 reads CASSLGGVYNEQFF. CDR3 DNA: TGTGCCAGCAGCTTGGGGGGCGTATACAATGAGCAGTTCTTC.

V is TRBV7-9 and J is TRBJ1-2; D remains ambiguous. This CDR3 has 14 amino acids. Germline CDR1 and CDR2: SEHNR and FQNEAQ (reference sequence). The germline V and J ends were trimmed by 5 bases and 4 bases, with 14 bases remaining between them. Here the CDR3 reads CASSPSSRFYGYTF. The CDR3, as DNA: TGTGCCAGCAGCCCAAGTTCGCGGTTCTATGGCTACACCTTC.

This chain links TRBV18 with TRBJ1-1, with D unclear. V was pared by 2 bases and J by 5 bases, with 12 bases between. Germline V gene sequence: CDR1 KGHSH, CDR2 LQKENI. The CDR3 length is 14 residues. The CDR3 sequence is CASSPNTDVTEAFF. The CDR3 nucleotides are TGTGCCAGCTCACCAAACACCGACGTAACTGAAGCTTTCTTT.

V and J are TRBV7-9 and TRBJ2-7; perhaps D is TRBD1 or TRBD2 (5 bases each). This CDR3 spans 13 amino acids. Trimming took 5 bases from V and 7 from J, leaving 15 bases between them. The germline V gene has CDR1 SEHNR and CDR2 FQNEAQ (reference sequence). This chain's CDR3 is CASSPAGAREQYF. In DNA form, the CDR3 reads TGTGCCAGCAGCCCCGCCGGGGCCAGGGAGCAGTACTTC. Full variable domain (remainder filled in from reference TRBV7-9 and TRBJ2-7): DTGVSQNPRHKITKRGQNVTFRCDPISEHNRLYWYRQTLGQGPEFLTYFQNEAQLEKSRLLSDRFSAERPKGSFSTLEIQRTEQGDSAMYLCASSPAGAREQYFGPGTRLTVT.